This T cell receptor (beta chain) was obtained from a study of vaccination effects on CD4 cells after COVID-19. V lost 1 base to trimming and J lost 7 bases; unmatched junction nucleotides: 6. CDR1 and CDR2 (germline): LNHDA, SQIVND (reference sequence). This CDR3 region has 15 residues. Pools of viral peptides were used by the ViraFEST assay to expand antigen-specific CD4+ T cells ahead of sequencing. Once cultured for about 9 days, the cells underwent separation to obtain CD4+ T cells. The vaccine given was either BNT162b2 or mRNA-1273, in two doses. Researchers reported culturing two million PBMC in each well, adding approximately 10 IU/ml IL-2 and 9 to 10 ug/ml peptides. A half-volume exchange with IL-2 medium occurred on days 3 and 7. In this sample, this clone turned up once. Its antigen is not known. Broader study findings: Late post-vaccination, clones induced by infection and those induced by vaccine underwent marked clonal contraction.

Libraries were prepared by immunoSEQ multiplex PCR; TCRdb keeps only in-frame clonotypes and omits some of them. The table lists 30,000 to 40,000 clones, around three fifths of them singletons, with about 8.7% in the top ten. The genes are TRBV19 and TRBJ1-2; 10 nucleotides line up with TRBD1. The specimen comprised CD4+ T cells from PBMCs cultured with SARS-CoV-2 spike peptides, sampled after COVID-19 vaccination. This TCR was sampled from a human donor who received a COVID-19 vaccine. CDR3 region: CASSIGWTGGIGYTF. For the CDR3, the DNA is TGTGCCAGTAGTATAGGATGGACAGGGGGGATTGGCTACACCTTC.